The table lists the clone carrying this TCR beta chain with a count of one. The authors drew around 9.4 milliliters of peripheral blood from each donor. Every sample gave at least 6 micrograms of total RNA when it was extracted. This CDR3 spans 15 amino acids. V lost 1 base and J lost 1; bases outside the gene matches: 5. Looked up from germline, CDR1 is DFQATT and CDR2 is SNEGSKA (reference sequence). This entry comes from a study of blood T cells in healthy people across ages. A second about 6 to 12 cycle PCR used barcoded and J-beta primers. TCRdb re-called the 5' RACE reads through MiXCR, storing one row per CDR3 protein. The sample holds around 750,000 distinct CDR3 sequences, roughly 50% seen once.

The clonotype was recovered from a man older than 75 in good health. J is TRBJ2-7 and V is TRBV20-1, with 9 nucleotides matching TRBD2. The specimen sequenced was blood. The CDR3 spells CSARVGSGRSYEQYF. The CDR3 nucleotides read TGCAGTGCTAGAGTGGGTAGCGGGAGATCCTACGAGCAGTACTTC.